The next 7 T cell receptor beta chains were all read from a single sample in a study of cytomegalovirus exposure and HLA in healthy donors. PCR was performed using 60 Vbeta and 13 Jbeta primers. The assay was immunoSEQ multiplex PCR, and TCRdb's table has in-frame clones only and misses some. The repertoire holds roughly 200,000 clones, with approximately 86% as singletons. Sequenced material: PBMCs. The receptor source for this set is a woman aged 25-40 years in good health and CMV-seronegative.

This chain connects TRBV4-1 to TRBJ2-1; 12 positions agree with TRBD2. The length of the CDR3 is 16 residues. Germline V gene lookup returns CDR1 MGHRA and CDR2 YSYEKL. V shed 2 bases, J shed 4 bases, and the junction held 3 bases outside the gene matches. The CDR3 nucleotides read TGCGCCAGCAGCCAACTAGCGGGGGGGCCATACAATGAGCAGTTCTTC. It encodes CASSQLAGGPYNEQFF.

This clone was detected once. The chain combines TRBV7-6 with TRBJ2-5, with a tentative D call TRBD1 (6 bases). Germline CDR1 reads SGHVS; CDR2 reads FNYEAQ. V shed 5 bases and J shed 5 bases, with 21 bases lying between them. This CDR3 has 16 amino acids. In nucleotides, the CDR3 is TGTGCCAGCAGCACCCCCGAGGCAGGGGTAGAGGAGACCCAGTACTTC. Residues: CASSTPEAGVEETQYF.

The chain recombines TRBV19 with TRBJ2-1, with 11 bases identical to TRBD1. The CDR3 sequence is 17 residues long. J lost 4 bases, V lost 0 bases, and 5 bases had no gene match. Germline assignment: CDR1 LNHDA and CDR2 SQIVND (reference sequence). Written as DNA, the CDR3 is TGTGCCAGTAGTATAGAAGCAGGGACAGGGGGTTACAATGAGCAGTTCTTC. Protein product: CASSIEAGTGGYNEQFF.

This clone was picked up one time. V usage is TRBV19 and J usage is TRBJ2-1; the match to TRBD1 covers 11 bases. The germline V gene encodes CDR1 LNHDA and CDR2 SQIVND (reference sequence). CDR3 size: 16 residues. Losses at the gene ends were 6 bases for V and 4 bases for J; bases not matched to a gene: 8. The CDR3 coding sequence is TGTGCCAGTAGAAGACCGGGACAGGGGGGTTACAATGAGCAGTTCTTC. Its protein is CASRRPGQGGYNEQFF.

The chain recombines TRBV11-1 with TRBJ2-7; TRBD1 matches 7 bases. CDR3 length: 15 residues. V lost 0 bases and J lost 0; bases outside the gene matches: 2. Germline CDR1 is SGHAT and CDR2 is FQDESV (reference sequence). The CDR3 loop is CASSLAGQSSYEQYF. DNA of the CDR3: TGTGCCAGCAGCTTAGCGGGACAGAGCTCCTACGAGCAGTACTTC.

The CDR3 region has the DNA TGCGCCAGCAGCTTGGCCTCAACCCGAGGGTACACTGAAGCTTTCTTT. It yields the protein CASSLASTRGYTEAFF. The genes are TRBV5-1 and TRBJ1-1; D ambiguous. The CDR3 loop spans 16 amino acids. V was cut by 0 bases and J by 3 bases, with 15 bases left in between. Germline CDR1 SGHRS, CDR2 YFSETQ.

The chain has TRBV6-1 and TRBJ2-2, with 7 nucleotides matching TRBD1. Germline V lookup: CDR1 MNHNS, CDR2 SASEGT. The CDR3 spans 14 residues. Trimming at V came to 6 bases and at J to 2 bases, leaving 3 bases not matched to a gene. The CDR3 region is CASRRGLNTGELFF. In DNA, the CDR3 is TGTGCCAGCAGGAGGGGGCTTAACACCGGGGAGCTGTTTTTT.